This is a list of T cell receptor beta chains from one sample in a study of T cell responses to AZD1222 COVID-19 vaccine. Using immunoSEQ multiplex PCR, the repertoire was profiled, and TCRdb retains in-frame clones only, with some absent. The sample has roughly 95,000 clones, approximately 90% seen once. Sequencing used peripheral blood, obtained on day 0 of AZD1222 vaccination. Every receptor here comes from an adult in good health. Each CDR3 is given with its conserved first and last residue. Each record gives: clone size, V gene, D gene, J gene, CDR3 DNA, CDR3 protein. The D gene is left open where the match is weak. Rows may omit the clone size; those that give it use once, few, many or a size class.

abundance: .
v_gene: TRBV5-1
d_gene: .
j_gene: TRBJ1-1
CDR3nt: TGCGCCAGCAGCTTCCGGTACATGAACACTGAAGCTTTCTTT
CDR3aa: CASSFRYMNTEAFF

abundance: once
v_gene: TRBV7-2
d_gene: .
j_gene: TRBJ2-3
CDR3nt: TGTGCCAGCAGCAGCAAGGGGGACACAGATACGCAGTATTTT
CDR3aa: CASSSKGDTDTQYF

abundance: .
v_gene: TRBV19
d_gene: .
j_gene: TRBJ1-3
CDR3nt: TGTGCCAGCTCACCTTTCGGAAACACCATATATTTT
CDR3aa: CASSPFGNTIYF

abundance: once
v_gene: TRBV14
d_gene: .
j_gene: TRBJ1-3
CDR3nt: TGTGCCAGCAGCCCGTTTAGGTCAGGCTCTGGAAACACCATATATTTT
CDR3aa: CASSPFRSGSGNTIYF

abundance: .
v_gene: TRBV7-9
d_gene: .
j_gene: TRBJ2-7
CDR3nt: TGTGCCAGCAGCTTGGGCAGGGGCGAGCAGTACTTC
CDR3aa: CASSLGRGEQYF

abundance: .
v_gene: TRBV20-1
d_gene: .
j_gene: TRBJ1-1
CDR3nt: TGCAGTGCTAGTCAGGGGCGGGCTTTCTTT
CDR3aa: CSASQGRAFF

abundance: once
v_gene: TRBV29-1
d_gene: .
j_gene: TRBJ2-3
CDR3nt: TGCAGCAGCGAAGTGGGGCGCGGGACAGATACGCAGTATTTT
CDR3aa: CSSEVGRGTDTQYF

abundance: .
v_gene: TRBV9
d_gene: TRBD2
j_gene: TRBJ2-7
CDR3nt: TGTGCCAGCAGAGGAGGACTAGAACGCTACGAGCAGTACTTC
CDR3aa: CASRGGLERYEQYF

abundance: .
v_gene: TRBV5-1
d_gene: .
j_gene: TRBJ2-7
CDR3nt: TGCGCCAGCAGCCATGAGGGGAGTAGAGGGGAGCAGTACTTC
CDR3aa: CASSHEGSRGEQYF

abundance: .
v_gene: TRBV30
d_gene: .
j_gene: TRBJ1-5
CDR3nt: TGTGCCTGGTCTGAGAATTGGCGGCCCCAGCATTTT
CDR3aa: CAWSENWRPQHF

abundance: .
v_gene: TRBV28
d_gene: TRBD1
j_gene: TRBJ1-5
CDR3nt: TGTGCCATACAAACAGGGGGCCTTCAGCCCCAGCATTTT
CDR3aa: CAIQTGGLQPQHF